These T cell receptor beta chains were read from a single sample in a study of cytomegalovirus exposure and HLA in healthy donors. Sequencing used immunoSEQ multiplex PCR; TCRdb keeps in-frame clones, though not all of them. The table includes 150,000 to 160,000 clones, 70% to 85% detected once. The sequenced sample was PBMCs. The receptors were gathered from a man younger than 40 in good health and CMV-seronegative. The CDR3 runs from the conserved cysteine through the conserved F or W.

TRBV7-9	TRBJ1-2	CASTLGPGDGYTF
TRBV6-6	TRBJ1-2	CASSSGGGYGYTF
TRBV9	TRBJ1-3	CASSTLGRELTGNTIYF
TRBV25-1	TRBJ1-2	CASSDLRAVRSGYTF
TRBV28	TRBJ1-2	CASSQGQNYGYPF
TRBV19	TRBJ1-1	CASSIHLNTEAFF
TRBV19	TRBJ1-5	CASSGTSWGQPQHF
TRBV25-1	TRBJ1-6	CASQPGSNSPLHF
TRBV7-2	-	CASSPGYEQYF
TRBV10-3	TRBJ2-5	CAISESGQGETQYF
TRBV5-5	TRBJ1-1	CASSLGQGPTEAFF
TRBV30	TRBJ2-1	CAWSFSPGEQFF
TRBV7-2	TRBJ1-2	CASSLGQGRSSSF
TRBV27	TRBJ2-2	CASTLWGGPNTGELFF
TRBV5-1	TRBJ2-7	CASSLGGTYQYEQYF
TRBV5-8	-	CASSFQYEQYF
TRBV4-2	TRBJ1-1	CASSRTGGSDTEAFF
TRBV7-2	TRBJ1-2	CASSLTAGGANYGYTF
TRBV6-6	TRBJ1-2	CASSLQGLGYGYTF
TRBV5-1	TRBJ2-5	CASSLGGSEETQYF
TRBV7-8	TRBJ1-5	CASSSFGQGDNQPQHF
TRBV19	TRBJ1-5	CASSIDRWQPQHF
TRBV11-3	TRBJ1-1	CASSRENTEAFF
TRBV6-7	TRBJ1-2	CASSPPGRSDPYGYTF
TRBV18	TRBJ1-2	CASSPRQGGYGYTF
TRBV18	TRBJ2-1	CASSGTGGSSYNEQFF
TRBV30	-	CAWSVRQGAYEQYF
TRBV2	TRBJ1-1	CASSPLEGTEAFF
TRBV10-3	TRBJ1-2	CAISDQTVTGYTF
TRBV27	TRBJ2-1	CASSFQRGGNEQFF
TRBV7-8	TRBJ1-6	CASSLGLTRSYNSPLHF
TRBV19	TRBJ2-7	CASSGTSGPYEQYF
TRBV6-5	TRBJ1-6	CASSPGRNSPLHF
TRBV9	TRBJ2-2	CASSKGAGDRGITGELFF
TRBV29-1	TRBJ1-2	CSVEGDRVGGYTF
TRBV25-1	TRBJ1-1	CASSELAGKGARAFF
TRBV11-2	TRBJ2-7	CASSHTSGGRSYEQYF
TRBV5-4	TRBJ2-2	CASSPLGGTGELFF
TRBV27	TRBJ1-1	CASSTTGGEAFF
TRBV5-4	TRBJ2-1	CASSLSPSGGAYNEQFF
TRBV6-1	TRBJ2-7	CASSEETSFYEQYF
TRBV7-6	TRBJ2-7	CASSPLQGVYEQYF
TRBV6-5	TRBJ2-2	CASSYSRGTGELFF
TRBV9	TRBJ2-7	CASSVEAGYHYEQYF
TRBV27	TRBJ1-5	CASSFRGTQPQHF